This T cell receptor (beta chain) was documented in a study of blood T cell repertoires in COVID-19. Overall study: Sample material is recorded as cDNA or gDNA derived from T cells, B-cell-depleted T cells, or PBMCs.

Trimming shortened V by 7 bases and J by 5 bases, and 19 bases separated the two germline ends. The CDR3 is 15 amino acids. CDR1 is MNHNY, CDR2 SVGAGI, per germline (reference sequence). Data came from immunoSEQ multiplex PCR; TCRdb stores just in-frame clones and leaves some out. This table has around 94,000 clones, about 72% appearing once. The source material was peripheral blood. This chain connects TRBV6-6 to TRBJ2-3, with a tentative D call TRBD2 (6 bases). This TCR was recovered from a man aged 60 to 69 with active or convalescent COVID-19. The CDR3 spells CASTEAGTQVDTQYF. The CDR3 coding sequence is TGTGCCAGCACCGAGGCGGGGACTCAAGTAGATACGCAGTATTTT.